There are a few counts of the clone carrying this T cell receptor beta chain. The antigen is unknown. The sample carries other DNA sequences with the same CDR3. Repertoires were generated with immunoSEQ multiplex PCR, while TCRdb's copy carries only in-frame clones and drops some. The sample consists of some 69,000 clones, 65% to 90% of them appearing once. This entry belongs to a study of T cell responses to AZD1222 COVID-19 vaccine. V lost 2 bases, J lost 10 bases, and 7 bases stayed unmatched. Germline V gives CDR1 SGHDT, CDR2 YYEEEE. The CDR3 length is 15 residues. Broader study findings: Two AZD1222 doses significantly raised spike-specific TCR breadth and depth over controls. Donors were mostly white British, more females; clonal diversity possibly underestimated.

The chain carries TRBV5-6 and TRBJ1-6; 9 bases line up with TRBD1. The clonotype was recovered from an adult in good health. The material was peripheral blood, obtained on day 0 of AZD1222 vaccination. CDR3: CASSFRGTGNSPLHF. CDR3 sequence (DNA): TGTGCCAGCAGCTTTCGAGGGACAGGGAACTCACCCCTCCACTTT.